Detailed here is one TCR beta chain. No antigen is known for it. The entry originates in a study of CD8 T cells in ankylosing spondylitis. In TCRdb, the 5' RACE reads were re-called with MiXCR into one record per CDR3 protein. This sample has a few hundred thousand distinct CDR3 sequences; about 19% occur once, and the top ten carry around 7.8%. CDR1 is MGHRA and CDR2 is YSYEKL in the germline V gene. Trimming removed 0 bases at V and 2 bases at J, with 8 bases between. CDR3 size: 15 residues. General study findings and limits: Peripheral blood held disease-linked clones only at relatively low frequency, and these were CD8+.

This chain uses TRBV4-1 with TRBJ1-3; a weak D match, TRBD1 (5 bases). This clonotype was obtained from a male donor with ankylosing spondylitis or in good health (not recorded which). Material: blood, either unsorted or a sorted T cell fraction (not recorded which). Here the CDR3 reads CASSQEGRTGNTIYF. CDR3 nucleotide sequence: TGCGCCAGCAGCCAAGAGGGACGAACTGGAAACACCATATATTTT.